This T cell receptor beta chain was found in a study of blood T cell repertoires in COVID-19. Overall study context: PBMCs, B-cell-depleted T cells, or T cells provided the cDNA or gDNA that made up the material.

After removal of 5 bases from V and 3 bases from J, the junction contained 5 bases not matched to a gene. CDR1 and CDR2 (germline): SGDLS, YYNGEE. The CDR3 has 15 residues. Which cohort a participant joined came from the clinical history participants gave. Profiled with immunoSEQ multiplex PCR; TCRdb holds only in-frame clones, not every one. The sample shows fewer than 350,000 clones, about 85% of them seen only once. The chain recombines TRBV9 with TRBJ2-7; 13 nucleotides line up with TRBD2. The receptor comes from a woman in her 50s who had recovered from COVID-19. What was sequenced was PBMCs or T cells enriched from blood (not recorded which). This CDR3 is CASSRTSGSFYEQYF. CDR3 in DNA: TGTGCCAGCAGTAGGACTAGCGGGAGTTTCTACGAGCAGTACTTC.